The 28 T cell receptor beta chains presented below share a single source sample, sequenced in a study of blood T cells in healthy people across ages (dated by TCRdb to between 2015 and 2016). The receptor library was made with 5' RACE. TCRdb records Illumina HiSeq 2500 as the sequencer. A second PCR of about 6 to 11 cycles was performed with a sample-barcoded 5' primer and a J-beta primer mix. TCRdb reran the public reads through fastp at Q25 and MiXCR, keeping productive beta chains. Here each entry gathers all rows of one CDR3 protein and keeps the most common genes and DNA. The sample profile shows 1.5 million or so distinct CDR3 sequences; roughly 40% of them were found once. 7.9% of the sample is in the top ten clones. The sequenced sample was blood. The receptors here all came from a woman aged 18-29 years in good health.

This clonotype was detected only a few times. Here the CDR3 reads CASKSAGAGADTQYF. For the CDR3, the DNA is TGTGCCAGCAAGTCAGCTGGAGCCGGCGCAGATACGCAGTATTTT. V and J are TRBV6-2 or TRBV6-3 and TRBJ2-3; unclear D gene. Trimming pared 7 bases from V and 4 bases from J, leaving 18 bases between. CDR3 size: 15 residues. Looked up from germline, CDR1 is MNHEY and CDR2 is SVGEGT.

A few counts support this clonotype. This chain uses TRBV6-4 with TRBJ1-2; D may be TRBD1 (5 bases). The ends were cut back, 2 bases at V and 2 bases at J, with 12 bases in the middle. CDR3 length: 15 amino acids. CDR1 is MRHNA, CDR2 SNTAGT, per germline. This CDR3 is CASSDKGLSNYGYTF. The CDR3 DNA sequence: TGTGCCAGCAGTGACAAGGGACTCTCAAACTATGGCTACACCTTC.

Note on this clonotype: Relative to the germline gene, one junction end is altered; a read error may explain this. The rearrangement uses TRBV3-1 and TRBJ2-1; D gene uncertain. Germline V gene data show CDR1 as LGHDT and CDR2 as YNNKEL (reference sequence). CDR3 size: 16 residues. The CDR3 sequence: CVSSQRTSLGNNEQFF. CDR3 DNA: TGTGTCAGCAGCCAACGGACCTCTTTGGGCAACAATGAGCAGTTCTTC.

V is TRBV6-5 and J is TRBJ2-2; D ambiguous. Germline V CDR1 and CDR2: MNHEY, SVGAGI. The V end lost 5 bases, the J end lost 9 bases, and 10 bases lay between the germline ends. The CDR3 extends over 12 amino acids. The CDR3 region has the DNA TGTGCCAGCAGTCGATCGGGCCGGGAGCTGTTTTTT. Translated: CASSRSGRELFF.

This sequence joins TRBV20-1 and TRBJ2-1; 7 bases line up with TRBD2. The CDR3 sequence is 13 residues long. V gave up 4 bases and J gave up 0 bases; unmatched junction bases: 0. Germline V CDR1 and CDR2: DFQATT, SNEGSKA (reference sequence). CDR3: CSATSGSYNEQFF. CDR3 in DNA: TGCAGTGCTACTAGCGGCTCCTACAATGAGCAGTTCTTC.

This clonotype occurred a few times. The chain combines TRBV5-1 with TRBJ2-3, with 14 bases identical to TRBD2. V dropped 2 bases and J dropped 4; count of bases not matched to a gene: 6. The CDR3 runs to 17 residues. Germline CDR1 and CDR2: SGHRS and YFSETQ. The CDR3, as DNA: TGCGCCAGCAGCTTCATGGGACTAGCGGGGGCCCCAGATACGCAGTATTTT. This translates into CASSFMGLAGAPDTQYF.

In this sample, this clonotype turned up a few times. The chain links TRBV4-1 to TRBJ2-7; TRBD2 matches at 10 bases. The length of the CDR3 is 16 residues. The V segment lost 1 base and the J segment 3 bases; nucleotides outside the gene matches: 6. Germline assignment: CDR1 MGHRA and CDR2 YSYEKL. The CDR3 protein is CASSQGIGLAVYEQYF. CDR3 in DNA: TGCGCCAGCAGCCAAGGAATCGGACTAGCGGTCTACGAGCAGTACTTC.

The CDR3 loop reads CASSLGAGGGMNEQFF. The DNA of the CDR3 is TGTGCCAGCAGTTTAGGGGCGGGAGGAGGTATGAATGAGCAGTTCTTC. J is TRBJ2-1 and V is TRBV27, with TRBD2 matching over 8 bases. This CDR3 region has 16 residues. CDR1 and CDR2 from the germline V gene are MNHEY and SMNVEV (reference sequence). The V and J ends lost 2 bases and 7 bases, in that order; junction bases with no gene match: 10.

This clonotype was seen repeatedly, ten times or more. The J gene is TRBJ2-1, the V gene TRBV20-1; D may be TRBD2 (6 bases). The CDR3 length is 15 residues. V lost 0 bases and J 7 bases, leaving 16 bases between the germline ends. CDR1 is DFQATT and CDR2 is SNEGSKA in the germline V gene (reference sequence). CDR3 protein: CSARDGRRDGNEQFF. CDR3 nucleotide sequence: TGCAGTGCTAGAGATGGACGGCGGGATGGGAATGAGCAGTTCTTC.

The chain employs TRBV15 and TRBJ2-6; the D gene is possibly TRBD1 (5 bases). In germline, CDR1 is LNHNV, CDR2 YYDKDF (reference sequence). Trimming took off 5 bases at V and 1 base at J, with 21 bases between the two ends. There are 19 residues in the CDR3. The CDR3 loop is CATSPRRTLSNSGANVLTF. CDR3 coding DNA: TGTGCCACCAGCCCTCGCCGGACACTATCTAATTCTGGGGCCAACGTCCTGACTTTC. The variable domain in full, with the rest retrieved from reference TRBV15 and TRBJ2-6, is DAMVIQNPRYQVTQFGKPVTLSCSQTLNHNVMYWYQQKSSQAPKLLFHYYDKDFNNEADTPDNFQSRRPNTSFCFLDIRSPGLGDTAMYLCATSPRRTLSNSGANVLTFGAGSRLTVL.

This chain links TRBV3-1 with TRBJ2-5; perhaps TRBD1 as D (6 bases). The J call may be mistaken, given a closer DNA end match to TRBJ2-7. Per the germline V gene, CDR1 is LGHDT and CDR2 is YNNKEL (reference sequence). The CDR3 totals 14 residues. Written as DNA, the CDR3 is TGTGCCAGCAGCCAAGGGGTAGGGGGCTACGAGCAGTACTTC. This encodes CASSQGVGGYEQYF.

V and J are TRBV13 and TRBJ2-7; D gene uncertain. CDR1 PRHDT and CDR2 FYEKMQ come from the germline V gene (reference sequence). V gave up 1 base and J gave up 1 base, with 8 bases separating them. The CDR3 runs 14 residues. The CDR3 region has the DNA TGTGCCAGCAGCTTAGAGGAGAATTCCTACGAGCAGTACTTC. Encoded protein: CASSLEENSYEQYF. Full variable domain (remainder filled in from reference TRBV13 and TRBJ2-7): AAGVIQSPRHLIKEKRETATLKCYPIPRHDTVYWYQQGPGQDPQFLISFYEKMQSDKGSIPDRFSAQQFSDYHSELNMSSLELGDSALYFCASSLEENSYEQYFGPGTRLTVT.

This clonotype occurred once. The V call is TRBV20-1, the J call TRBJ2-1; 9 bases line up with TRBD1. The CDR3 covers 14 residues. With 5 bases clipped from V and 10 bases from J, the junction kept 12 bases outside the gene matches. CDR1 and CDR2 from the germline V gene are DFQATT and SNEGSKA (reference sequence). The CDR3 nucleotides read TGCAGTGCTTATTCGGACAGGGGTCACTACGAGCAGTTCTTC. This sequence encodes CSAYSDRGHYEQFF.

The V and J genes are TRBV3-1 and TRBJ2-4, with 14 bases aligning to TRBD2. The end of the DNA fits TRBJ2-7 better, so the J call may be wrong. The CDR3 contains 17 residues. Germline CDR1 and CDR2: LGHDT and YNNKEL (reference sequence). CDR3 nucleotide sequence: TGTGCCAGCAGCCGGCTTAGACTAGCGGGGGGGTTCCACGAGCAGTACTTC. Translated: CASSRLRLAGGFHEQYF.

This clonotype was seen a few times. The chain has TRBV5-1 and TRBJ2-1; D is unclear. CDR3 length equals 14 residues. The ends were cut back, 4 bases at V and 4 bases at J, with 12 bases in the middle. Germline CDR1 is SGHRS and CDR2 is YFSETQ. This CDR3 reads CASSTTTSYNEQFF. The CDR3 bases are TGCGCCAGCAGCACAACCACAAGTTACAATGAGCAGTTCTTC.

This clonotype came up a few times. The rearrangement joins TRBV20-1 to TRBJ2-1; TRBD2 aligns across 9 bases. CDR3 length: 15 amino acids. The V segment lost 2 bases and the J segment 6 bases; nucleotides outside the gene matches: 8. Germline values: CDR1 DFQATT, CDR2 SNEGSKA (reference sequence). The CDR3 region has the DNA TGCAGTGCTAGACTTACGGGACTAGCCTTCAATGAGCAGTTCTTC. Protein: CSARLTGLAFNEQFF.

The chain combines TRBV29-1 with TRBJ1-2; D might be TRBD1 (5 bases). Germline V gene lookup returns CDR1 SQVTM and CDR2 ANQGSEA. CDR3 length equals 12 residues. Trimming took 7 bases from V and 4 from J, leaving 13 bases between them. CDR3 sequence (DNA): TGCAGCGCTGTGGGGCAGGCCTATGGCTACACCTTC. Protein product: CSAVGQAYGYTF.

This clonotype was observed a few times. The CDR3 loop is CASRLDVHTDTQYF. The CDR3 DNA is TGCGCCAGCAGACTGGACGTTCACACAGATACGCAGTATTTT. This rearrangement joins TRBV5-1 to TRBJ2-3; D is ambiguous. V gave up 5 bases and J gave up 2 bases, with 12 bases separating them. The germline V gene has CDR1 SGHRS and CDR2 YFSETQ. This CDR3 contains 14 residues.

This chain joins TRBV7-2 and TRBJ2-2, with 10 positions matching TRBD2. J lost 5 bases, V lost 5 bases, and 5 bases had no gene match. This CDR3 is built from 15 residues. The V gene's germline CDR1 is SGHTA and CDR2 FQGNSA. The CDR3 here is CASSGAGGPTGELFF. For the CDR3, the DNA is TGTGCCAGCAGCGGAGCGGGAGGGCCTACCGGGGAGCTGTTTTTT.

This clonotype was counted a few times. This rearrangement joins TRBV7-2 to TRBJ1-5, with D possibly matching TRBD1 (5 bases). Looked up from germline, CDR1 is SGHTA and CDR2 is FQGNSA. The CDR3 sequence is 13 residues long. Trimming stripped 1 base from V and 6 bases from J, with 7 bases between. The CDR3 coding sequence is TGTGCCAGCAGCTTAGGGACAAGTCAGCCCCAGCATTTT. Protein product: CASSLGTSQPQHF.

The chain combines TRBV12-3 or TRBV12-4 with TRBJ2-1; tentatively, D is TRBD1 or TRBD2 (5 bases each). The V and J ends lost 6 bases and 7 bases respectively, with 16 bases between them. This CDR3 spans 14 amino acids. DNA of the CDR3: TGTGCCAGCAGCCCGGCAAGGGGCGGGAATGAGCAGTTCTTC. Translated: CASSPARGGNEQFF.

A few counts support this clonotype. The chain combines TRBV6-5 with TRBJ2-3; TRBD2 aligns across 9 bases. V gave up 3 bases and J gave up 5 bases; unmatched junction bases: 6. Per the germline V gene, CDR1 is MNHEY and CDR2 is SVGAGI. This CDR3 spans 15 amino acids. The CDR3 spells CASSYSGGLGDTQYF. Written as DNA, the CDR3 is TGTGCCAGCAGTTATAGCGGGGGACTAGGAGATACGCAGTATTTT.

This clonotype was seen a handful of times. The V and J genes are TRBV20-1 and TRBJ2-5; D uncertain. This CDR3 is built from 15 residues. The germline CDR1 and CDR2 sequences are DFQATT and SNEGSKA (reference sequence). V was cut by 0 bases and J by 1 base, with 12 bases left in between. CDR3 DNA: TGCAGTGCTAGAGATAGAGCGCCAGGCCAAGAGACCCAGTACTTC. Protein: CSARDRAPGQETQYF.

This clonotype showed up just a few times. The chain joins TRBV5-4 to TRBJ2-5, with 8 bases lining up with TRBD2. Germline trimming cut 4 bases from V and 2 bases from J; bases unmatched to any gene: 7. This CDR3 has 15 amino acids. Germline V CDR1 and CDR2: SGHNT, YYREEE (reference sequence). In nucleotides, the CDR3 is TGTGCCAGCAGCCACGGACTAGCAGTGCAAGAGACCCAGTACTTC. It translates to CASSHGLAVQETQYF. Full variable domain (rest looked up from reference TRBV5-4 and TRBJ2-5): ETGVTQSPTHLIKTRGQQVTLRCSSQSGHNTVSWYQQALGQGPQFIFQYYREEENGRGNFPPRFSGLQFPNYSSELNVNALELDDSALYLCASSHGLAVQETQYFGPGTRLLVL.

The chain links TRBV7-9 to TRBJ1-2; D gene uncertain. Per germline, CDR1 SEHNR and CDR2 FQNEAQ (reference sequence). This CDR3 has 15 amino acids. V dropped 5 bases and J dropped 4 bases, with 17 bases sitting between them. The CDR3 coding sequence is TGTGCCAGCAGCCCTAGTTCGGCGCTCGGCTATGGCTACACCTTC. It codes for CASSPSSALGYGYTF.

This clonotype appeared a few times. V and J are TRBV12-3 or TRBV12-4 and TRBJ1-6; D is perhaps TRBD1 (6 bases). The germline V and J ends were trimmed by 5 bases and 6 bases, with 14 bases remaining between them. This CDR3 comprises 15 residues. The CDR3 loop is CASSPKQGSNSPLHF. The DNA for the CDR3 is TGTGCCAGCAGTCCCAAACAGGGATCTAATTCACCCCTCCACTTT.

V is TRBV6-1 and J is TRBJ2-3; D is possibly TRBD2 (6 bases). The germline gives CDR1 MNHNS, CDR2 SASEGT. Trimming pared 2 bases from V and 4 bases from J, leaving 13 bases between. This CDR3 comprises 15 residues. The CDR3 sequence: CASSERDSGPDTQYF. As DNA, the CDR3 is TGTGCCAGCAGTGAAAGGGACTCGGGGCCAGATACGCAGTATTTT.

In the case of this clonotype: At one end the junction does not follow the germline gene, possibly because of a read error. The gene calls are TRBV4-1 and TRBJ1-5, with 10 bases aligning to TRBD1. Looked up from germline, CDR1 is MGHRA and CDR2 is YSYEKL. The length of the CDR3 is 17 residues. The CDR3 reads CACRRGTGDFGNQPQHF. In DNA, the CDR3 is TGCGCCTGCAGGCGCGGGACAGGGGATTTCGGCAATCAGCCCCAGCATTTT.